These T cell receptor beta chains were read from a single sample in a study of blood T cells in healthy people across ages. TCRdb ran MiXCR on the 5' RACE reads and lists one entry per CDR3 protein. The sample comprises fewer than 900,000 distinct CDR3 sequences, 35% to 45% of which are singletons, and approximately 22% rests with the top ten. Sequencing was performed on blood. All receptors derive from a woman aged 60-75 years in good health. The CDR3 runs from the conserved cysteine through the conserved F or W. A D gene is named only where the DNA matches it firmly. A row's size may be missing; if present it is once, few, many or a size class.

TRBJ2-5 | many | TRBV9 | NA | TGTGCCAGCAGCGTAGCGGAGGGGCCAGAGACCCAGTACTTC | CASSVAEGPETQYF
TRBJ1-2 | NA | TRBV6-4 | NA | TGTGCCAGCAGTGACTCACACCTGGGGGTTCGGGGCTACACCTTC | CASSDSHLGVRGYTF
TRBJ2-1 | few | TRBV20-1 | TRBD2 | TGCAGTGCCACGGGACTAGCGGGACCCTACAATGAGCAGTTCTTC | CSATGLAGPYNEQFF
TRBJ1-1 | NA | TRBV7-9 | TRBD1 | TGTGCCAGCAGCCCGCAGGGGGAAACTGAAGCTTTCTTT | CASSPQGETEAFF
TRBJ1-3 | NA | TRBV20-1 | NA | TGCAGTGCGATCCCGGGGTACTCTGGAAACACCATATATTTT | CSAIPGYSGNTIYF
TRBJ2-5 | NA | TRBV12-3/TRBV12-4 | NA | TGTGCCGGCAGTGGGTCCGCCCAAGAGACCCAGTACTTC | CAGSGSAQETQYF
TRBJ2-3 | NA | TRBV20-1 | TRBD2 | TGCAGTGCTAGAGTTCGGGCTAGCGGGAGTATAGATACGCAGTATTTT | CSARVRASGSIDTQYF
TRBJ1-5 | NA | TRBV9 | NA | TGTGCCAGCAGCGTAGTTCCGGGGCAGCCCCAGCATTTT | CASSVVPGQPQHF
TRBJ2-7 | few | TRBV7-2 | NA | TGTGCCAGCAGCCCCCTTTTGAGTCTTCCCCTGGAGCAGTACTTC | CASSPLLSLPLEQYF
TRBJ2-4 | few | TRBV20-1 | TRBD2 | TGCAGTGCTAGGAAAGAAGGGACTAGCGGGAGGAGCATTCAGTACTTC | CSARKEGTSGRSIQYF
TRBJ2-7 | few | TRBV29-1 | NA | TGCAGCGTGGAGGGGGTAACCTACGAGCAGTACTTC | CSVEGVTYEQYF
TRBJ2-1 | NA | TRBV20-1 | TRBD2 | TGCAGTGCTAGAGTGGTTCTAGCGGGGGTCAATGAGCAGTTCTTC | CSARVVLAGVNEQFF
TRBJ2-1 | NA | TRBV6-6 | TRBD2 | TGTGCCAGCAGTTACGGGACTAGCGGGGGGCGTGAGCAGTTCTTC | CASSYGTSGGREQFF
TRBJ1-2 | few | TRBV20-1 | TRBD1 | TGCAGTGCTACAGGACAGGGGAACTATGGCTACACCTTC | CSATGQGNYGYTF
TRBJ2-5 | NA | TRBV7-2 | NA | TGTGCCAGCAGCTTAGATCTCGCCCTGGGGACCCAGTACTTC | CASSLDLALGTQYF
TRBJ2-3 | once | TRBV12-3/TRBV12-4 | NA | TGTGCCAGCAGTGATCGACCTTTGGGGTCGCCGGAAGCGTTCCGGGGGAATACGCAGTATTTT | CASSDRPLGSPEAFRGNTQYF
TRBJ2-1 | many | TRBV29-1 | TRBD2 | TGCTCCGGGGGGGAGGGTTCCTACAATGAGCAGTTCTTC | CSGGEGSYNEQFF
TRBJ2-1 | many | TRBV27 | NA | TGTGCCAGCAGGCTCAGCGGGTTCGGGGAGCAGTTCTTC | CASRLSGFGEQFF
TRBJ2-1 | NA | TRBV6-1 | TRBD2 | TGTGCCAGCAGTTTTATAGCGGGAGCGGGCGATGAGCAGTTCTTC | CASSFIAGAGDEQFF
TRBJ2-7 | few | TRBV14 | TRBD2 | TGTGCCAGCAGCCGACCGGTGGGGGGAGGGAGCTCCTACGAGCAGTACTTC | CASSRPVGGGSSYEQYF